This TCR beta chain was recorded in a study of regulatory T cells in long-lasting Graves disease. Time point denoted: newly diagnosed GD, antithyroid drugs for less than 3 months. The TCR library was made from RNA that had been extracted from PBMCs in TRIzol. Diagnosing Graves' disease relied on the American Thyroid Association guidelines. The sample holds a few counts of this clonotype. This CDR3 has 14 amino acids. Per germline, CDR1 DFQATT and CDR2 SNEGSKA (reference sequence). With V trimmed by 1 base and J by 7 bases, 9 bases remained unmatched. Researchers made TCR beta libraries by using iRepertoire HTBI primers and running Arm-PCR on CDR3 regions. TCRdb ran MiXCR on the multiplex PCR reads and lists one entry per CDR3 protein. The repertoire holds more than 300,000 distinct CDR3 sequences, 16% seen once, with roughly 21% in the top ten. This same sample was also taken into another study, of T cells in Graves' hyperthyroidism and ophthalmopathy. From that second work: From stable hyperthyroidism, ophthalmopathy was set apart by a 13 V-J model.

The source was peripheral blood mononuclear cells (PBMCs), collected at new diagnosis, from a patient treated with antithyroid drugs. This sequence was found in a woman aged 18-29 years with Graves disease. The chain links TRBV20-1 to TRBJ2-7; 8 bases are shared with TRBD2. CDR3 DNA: TGCAGTGCTAGAGTCGGGGGGGCGGCTGAGGAGCAGTACTTC. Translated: CSARVGGAAEEQYF.